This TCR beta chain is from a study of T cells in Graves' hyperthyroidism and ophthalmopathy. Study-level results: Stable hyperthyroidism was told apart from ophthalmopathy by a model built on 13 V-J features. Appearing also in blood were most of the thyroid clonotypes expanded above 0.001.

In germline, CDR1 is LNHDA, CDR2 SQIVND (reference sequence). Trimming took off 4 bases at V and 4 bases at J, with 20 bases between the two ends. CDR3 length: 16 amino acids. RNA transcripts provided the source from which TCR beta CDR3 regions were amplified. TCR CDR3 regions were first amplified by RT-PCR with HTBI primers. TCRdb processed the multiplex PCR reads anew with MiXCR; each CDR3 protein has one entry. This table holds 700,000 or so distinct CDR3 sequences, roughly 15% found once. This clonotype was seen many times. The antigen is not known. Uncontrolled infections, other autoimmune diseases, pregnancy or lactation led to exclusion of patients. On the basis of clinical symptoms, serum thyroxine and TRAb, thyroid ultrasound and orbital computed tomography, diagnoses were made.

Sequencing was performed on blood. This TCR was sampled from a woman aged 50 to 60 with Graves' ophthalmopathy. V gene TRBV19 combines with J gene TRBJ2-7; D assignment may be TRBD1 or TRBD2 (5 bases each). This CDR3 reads CASSTLPGPDPYEQYF. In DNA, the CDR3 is TGTGCCAGTAGTACTTTACCGGGACCCGATCCGTACGAGCAGTACTTC.